This TCR beta chain was retrieved from a study of molecular identifiers for immune sequencing clone quantification. There are many counts of this clonotype. An end of the junction does not agree with germline; a read error may underlie this. Between roughly 17,000 and 1,000,000 sorted cells, with 10%, 30% or 50% RNA, yielded naive CD8 libraries. TCRdb itself ran the PCR reads through MiXCR, one entry per CDR3 protein. Of 490,000 or so distinct CDR3 sequences listed, roughly a fifth are singletons. Sequencing was carried out using naive CD8+ T cells from blood, with Jurkat cell RNA spiked in. Specified subset: FACS-sorted CD8+CD4-CCR7+CD45RA+ naive T cells. The source of this sequence is a human donor in good health. Some libraries in this study had Jurkat cell RNA spiked in.

CDR3 residues: CASTLGGGANVLTF. The DNA for the CDR3 is TGTGCCAGCACTTTAGGGGGTGGGGCCAACGTCCTGACTTTC. This chain uses TRBV28 with TRBJ2-6, with D possibly TRBD1 on 6 matching bases. This CDR3 is built from 14 residues. Germline V lookup: CDR1 MDHEN, CDR2 SYDVKM.